This is a list of T cell receptor beta chains from one sample in a study of T-cell memory formation after mild COVID-19. TCRdb processed the 5' RACE reads anew with MiXCR; each CDR3 protein has one entry. The sample comprises 500,000 to 650,000 distinct CDR3 sequences, roughly 22% of which are singletons, and approximately 8.4% rests with the top ten. Sequencing was performed on PBMCs or a T cell subset sorted from them (not recorded which). Source of these receptors: an adult woman who had mild COVID-19 (a few samples of this study predate the infection). Cell type and time point are not known. CDR3s include the opening cysteine and the closing phenylalanine or tryptophan. The D gene is left open where the match is weak. Not all rows give a size; the values are once, few, many and, for expanded clones, a class.

V gene	J gene	D gene	clone size	CDR3 protein
TRBV24-1	TRBJ1-1	-	-	CATSDNTLNTEAFF
TRBV3-1	TRBJ2-1	TRBD2	few	CASSHRTSFRNNEQFF
TRBV3-1	TRBJ2-7	TRBD2	many	CASSGGGNYEQYF
TRBV5-1	TRBJ2-7	-	-	CASSPDGVRVYEQYF
TRBV20-1	TRBJ2-1	-	-	CSATGQVGNNEQFF
TRBV9	TRBJ2-5	-	few	CASSVARDLAEKETQYF
TRBV6-5	TRBJ1-1	-	few	CASSYPPAPGMNTEAFF
TRBV20-1	TRBJ2-1	-	few	CSASKGGSSYNEQFF
TRBV10-3	TRBJ2-1	-	-	CATGGWAAYNEQFF
TRBV6-2/TRBV6-3	TRBJ2-5	TRBD2	few	CASSSAGGQRNF
TRBV6-6	TRBJ2-4	-	few	CASRPPSGTKNIQYF
TRBV6-5	TRBJ2-7	-	few	CASSYSRFYEQYF
TRBV19	TRBJ1-3	-	-	CASTGSAAGNTIYF
TRBV5-1	TRBJ2-5	TRBD1	-	CASSLYRGRAQETQYF
TRBV11-2	TRBJ1-2	TRBD1	-	CASRRQGAGYTF
TRBV6-5	TRBJ2-3	TRBD2	-	CASSRTRADTQYF
TRBV6-5	TRBJ2-5	-	-	CASYGTEQETQYF
TRBV29-1	TRBJ1-1	-	few	CSARSGLEAFF
TRBV18	TRBJ1-1	-	many	CASSPQGTEAFF
TRBV6-6	TRBJ1-2	-	-	CASSYEGGYTF
TRBV2	TRBJ2-4	-	-	CASTPDKNIQYF
TRBV7-9	TRBJ2-1	-	-	CASSGPQGYGNEQFF
TRBV4-2	TRBJ1-5	TRBD1	few	CASSQGKGAGNQPQHF
TRBV12-3/TRBV12-4	TRBJ2-7	TRBD2	few	CASSSIAGGPSGEQYF
TRBV11-1	TRBJ2-2	-	-	CASRSTAQELFF
TRBV24-1	TRBJ1-4	-	-	CATSSHSRALDEKLFF
TRBV13	TRBJ2-5	-	few	CASSLISGQETQYF
TRBV7-2	TRBJ2-7	-	-	CASSLESRVEPTYEQYF
TRBV12-3/TRBV12-4	TRBJ2-1	-	-	CASSKLGGSYNEQFF
TRBV20-1	TRBJ2-7	TRBD2	-	CSADLAGGPYEQYF
TRBV19	TRBJ2-5	TRBD2	-	CASSVRLAGIQETQYF
TRBV5-1	TRBJ2-4	TRBD2	many	CASSPSGGALENIQYF
TRBV12-3/TRBV12-4	TRBJ2-2	-	-	CASSSQYTGELFF
TRBV7-2	TRBJ1-2	-	-	CASSPERDNYGYTF
TRBV3-1	TRBJ2-2	-	-	CASHNTGELFF
TRBV11-2	TRBJ2-1	-	many	CASSSAWEQFF
TRBV19	TRBJ2-3	TRBD1	-	CASSTDRDDTQYF
TRBV12-3/TRBV12-4	TRBJ2-3	TRBD2	-	CASSGPLAGASDTQYF
TRBV19	TRBJ1-1	TRBD1	-	CASSMDRRNTEAFF
TRBV14	TRBJ1-1	-	-	CASSRTEGTEAFF
TRBV7-3	TRBJ2-7	-	-	CASSLYETDFYEQYF
TRBV20-1	TRBJ2-7	-	-	CSARPPSASGYEQYF
TRBV5-1	TRBJ2-7	-	-	CASSLVPSHYEQYF
TRBV24-1	TRBJ2-1	-	-	CATSDFKGEGYNEQFF
TRBV25-1	TRBJ1-2	-	-	CASSEDANYGYTF
TRBV9	TRBJ2-1	-	-	CASNKDVTYNEQFF
TRBV29-1	TRBJ2-7	-	few	CSVVVRGSYEQYF
TRBV10-3	TRBJ2-3	TRBD2	few	CAISEDTSGSLDTQYF
TRBV5-6	TRBJ1-1	-	-	CASSSLKNDRSAEAFF
TRBV5-4	TRBJ1-2	-	-	CASSLAGGEILGYTF
TRBV5-1	TRBJ1-2	TRBD1	few	CASSSTGMYGYTF
TRBV5-1	TRBJ2-5	-	-	CASRDVGGGETQYF